This T cell receptor beta chain was retrieved from a study of blood T cell repertoires in COVID-19. Only in-frame clones appear in the TCRdb table, and some are missing; sequencing was by immunoSEQ multiplex PCR. The sample includes approximately 130,000 clones, roughly four fifths of them seen just once. This clone was observed a single time. Germline assignment: CDR1 SEHNR and CDR2 FQNEAQ (reference sequence). Trimming at V came to 5 bases and at J to 8 bases, leaving 14 bases not matched to a gene. The CDR3 extends over 16 amino acids. The chain links TRBV7-9 to TRBJ1-4; 7 bases are shared with TRBD1. This receptor was taken from a human donor in a cohort sampled during active COVID-19. What was sequenced was peripheral blood. DNA of the CDR3: TGTGCCAGCAGCCGGCAGGGGACAGTGAAGGGCGAAAAACTGTTTTTT. Amino acid sequence: CASSRQGTVKGEKLFF.